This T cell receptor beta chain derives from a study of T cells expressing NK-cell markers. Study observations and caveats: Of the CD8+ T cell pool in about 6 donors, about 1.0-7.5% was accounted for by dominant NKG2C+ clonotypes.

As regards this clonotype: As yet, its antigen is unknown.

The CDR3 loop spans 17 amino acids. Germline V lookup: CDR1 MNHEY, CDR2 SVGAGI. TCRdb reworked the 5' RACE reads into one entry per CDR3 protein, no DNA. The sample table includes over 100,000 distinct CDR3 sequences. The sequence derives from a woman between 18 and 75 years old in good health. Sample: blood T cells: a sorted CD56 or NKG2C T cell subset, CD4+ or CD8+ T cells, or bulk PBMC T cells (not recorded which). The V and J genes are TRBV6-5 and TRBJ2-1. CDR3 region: CASSYSEATVTYNEQFF.